The rows below give T cell receptor beta chains drawn from one sample of a study of CDR3 diversity in severe acne. Using its own MiXCR run on the PCR reads, TCRdb lists one record per CDR3 protein. The sample contains about 84,000 distinct CDR3 sequences, around 49% of which appear only once. Sample: blood. These receptors were collected from a male donor in good health, without acne. Each CDR3 is given without its conserved first and last residue. The D gene is left open where the match is weak.

D	V	J	CDR3
.	TRBV29-1	TRBJ2-7	SVAGSSAREQY
.	TRBV11-1	TRBJ1-2	ASSDDGRNYGHT
.	TRBV7-9	TRBJ1-1	ASSLDLNTEAF
TRBD1	TRBV7-2	TRBJ1-6	ASSLTGWGNSPLH
TRBD2	TRBV7-9	TRBJ2-3	ASSLGTSGGANTQY
.	TRBV5-5	TRBJ2-7	ASSLDSPYEQY
.	TRBV2	TRBJ1-1	ASSDDRRNTEAF
.	TRBV20-1	TRBJ2-5	SASFGRQTQY
.	TRBV7-3	TRBJ2-2	ASSLNPNTGELF
TRBD2	TRBV5-1	TRBJ2-1	ASSLTSGGNEQF
.	TRBV12-3/TRBV12-4	TRBJ1-2	ASSLVKGINYGYT
.	TRBV7-2	TRBJ1-1	ASRFAGTEIEAF
.	TRBV5-1	TRBJ2-3	ASSLGGTPSTDTQY
TRBD2	TRBV7-2	TRBJ2-3	ASSPLAGGSTDTQY
.	TRBV11-2	TRBJ1-1	ASSLEGIEAF
.	TRBV29-1	TRBJ1-4	NVRGPHEKLF
TRBD2	TRBV9	TRBJ2-3	ASSVYRLAGRGTQY
TRBD1	TRBV12-3/TRBV12-4	TRBJ1-5	ASSRTGGGWNQPQH
.	TRBV9	TRBJ2-3	ASSVEGSTDTQY
.	TRBV19	TRBJ1-4	ATKMGDKNEKLF
TRBD2	TRBV20-1	TRBJ2-5	SANTGGKETQY
.	TRBV20-1	TRBJ2-2	SARDQGLGELF
.	TRBV5-8	TRBJ2-3	ASSHRGGSGTDTQY
.	TRBV20-1	TRBJ1-5	SARDSQSSNQPQH
.	TRBV7-8	.	ASSTGRDSYEQY
TRBD1	TRBV29-1	TRBJ1-1	SVEGWTGVNTEAF
.	TRBV20-1	TRBJ1-2	SASLGGYT
.	TRBV29-1	TRBJ1-1	SVKKKNTEAF
TRBD1	TRBV14	TRBJ1-6	ASSPGTGGYSSPLH
.	TRBV13	TRBJ1-3	ASTTGGAGNTIY
.	TRBV2	TRBJ2-3	ASSDVGMAQY
TRBD1	TRBV18	TRBJ1-4	ASSPRDRAEKLF
TRBD1	TRBV29-1	TRBJ1-2	SVLLQGAYGYT
.	TRBV20-1	TRBJ1-6	SAREVRNNSPLH
TRBD2	TRBV9	TRBJ2-5	ASSPLGGYETETQY
.	TRBV20-1	TRBJ2-6	SARPSGGGTGANVLT
TRBD2	TRBV19	TRBJ2-7	ASSSGTSGTYEQY
TRBD1	TRBV10-3	TRBJ2-7	AISDGQDTYEQY
.	TRBV20-1	TRBJ2-2	SARDRGAGELF
TRBD1	TRBV5-1	TRBJ1-6	ASSLEQGASNSPLH
TRBD2	TRBV10-3	TRBJ2-7	AIMPSGMGAEQY
TRBD1	TRBV7-9	TRBJ1-2	ASSLAGTGNGYT
.	TRBV7-9	TRBJ1-2	ASSLIPFRERNNYGYT
.	TRBV25-1	TRBJ2-5	ASSDRGRDFKETQY
TRBD1	TRBV20-1	TRBJ2-7	SAAGTGFHEQY
TRBD1	TRBV24-1	TRBJ1-2	ATSDWDRSYT
.	TRBV7-9	TRBJ2-5	ASSLLETQY
TRBD1	TRBV28	TRBJ1-2	ASRPQGARDYGYT
TRBD1	TRBV7-9	TRBJ1-4	ASSLGGQGEEKLF
.	TRBV3-1	TRBJ1-2	ASSLSGHTNYGYI
.	TRBV7-6	TRBJ2-1	ASSLVWSPTNEQF
TRBD1	TRBV12-3/TRBV12-4	TRBJ2-5	ASSPGTGEIQETQY
.	TRBV20-1	TRBJ2-7	SARERSGDTYEQC
.	TRBV19	TRBJ1-5	ASTSGGDNQPQH